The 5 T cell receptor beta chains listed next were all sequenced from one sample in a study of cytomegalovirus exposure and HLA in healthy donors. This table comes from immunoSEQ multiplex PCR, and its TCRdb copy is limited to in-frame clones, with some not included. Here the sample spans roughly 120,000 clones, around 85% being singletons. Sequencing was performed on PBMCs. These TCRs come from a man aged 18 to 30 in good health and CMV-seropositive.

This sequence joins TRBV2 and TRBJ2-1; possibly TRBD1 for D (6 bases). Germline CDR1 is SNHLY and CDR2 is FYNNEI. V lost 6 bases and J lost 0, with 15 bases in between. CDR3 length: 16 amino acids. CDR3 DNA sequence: TGTGCCAGCAGCGCCTGGGGGCAGGCCTCCTACAATGAGCAGTTCTTC. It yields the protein CASSAWGQASYNEQFF.

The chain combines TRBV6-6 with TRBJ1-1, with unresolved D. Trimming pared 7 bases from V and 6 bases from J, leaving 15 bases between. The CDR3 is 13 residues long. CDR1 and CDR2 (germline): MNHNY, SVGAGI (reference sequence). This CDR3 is CASTSGIRSEAFF. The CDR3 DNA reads TGTGCCAGCACCTCGGGGATACGGTCTGAAGCTTTCTTT.

The CDR3 loop reads CAISRDRGNTEAFF. The CDR3 DNA is TGTGCCATCAGCCGGGACAGGGGGAACACTGAAGCTTTCTTT. The chain carries TRBV10-3 and TRBJ1-1; 10 nucleotides align to TRBD1. The length of the CDR3 is 14 residues. V was clipped by 6 bases and J by 1 base; unmatched bases: 2. The germline V gene encodes CDR1 ENHRY and CDR2 SYGVKD.

The CDR3 DNA follows: TGCGCCAGCAGCCAAGCTGACAGGGGGGTGAACACTGAAGCTTTCTTT. Translation: CASSQADRGVNTEAFF. The chain joins TRBV4-1 to TRBJ1-1, with 9 positions matching TRBD1. The germline gives CDR1 MGHRA, CDR2 YSYEKL. The CDR3 runs 16 residues. V lost 1 base, J lost 0 bases, and 3 bases stayed unmatched.

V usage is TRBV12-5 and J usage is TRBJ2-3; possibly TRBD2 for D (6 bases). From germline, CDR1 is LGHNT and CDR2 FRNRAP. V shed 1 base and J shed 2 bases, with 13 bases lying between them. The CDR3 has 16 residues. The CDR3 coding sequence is TGTGCTAGTGGTTTGGACCTGGACTATACCACAGATACGCAGTATTTT. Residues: CASGLDLDYTTDTQYF.